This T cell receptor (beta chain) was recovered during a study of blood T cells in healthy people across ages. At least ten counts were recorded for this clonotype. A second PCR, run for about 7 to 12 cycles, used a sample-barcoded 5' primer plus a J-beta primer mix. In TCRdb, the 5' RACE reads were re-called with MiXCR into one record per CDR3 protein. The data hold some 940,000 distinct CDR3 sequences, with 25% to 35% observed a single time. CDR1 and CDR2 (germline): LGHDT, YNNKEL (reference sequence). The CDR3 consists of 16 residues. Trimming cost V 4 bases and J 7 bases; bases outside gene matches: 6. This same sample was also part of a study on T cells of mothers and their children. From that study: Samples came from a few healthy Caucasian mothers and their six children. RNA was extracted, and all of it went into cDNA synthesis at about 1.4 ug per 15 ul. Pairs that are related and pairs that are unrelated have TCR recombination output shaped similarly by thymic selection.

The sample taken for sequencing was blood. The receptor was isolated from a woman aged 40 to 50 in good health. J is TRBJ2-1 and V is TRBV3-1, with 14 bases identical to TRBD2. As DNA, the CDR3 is TGTGCCAGCAGCCGCGTGGGGACTAGCGGGGGTAATGAGCAGTTCTTC. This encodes CASSRVGTSGGNEQFF.